The rows below give T cell receptor beta chains drawn from one sample of a study of T cells after yellow fever vaccination. TCRdb re-called the 5' RACE reads through MiXCR, storing one row per CDR3 protein. The profile shows approximately 90,000 distinct CDR3 sequences, less than 15% of them singletons. The material sequenced was CD8+ T cells not binding an NS4B(214-222) dextramer, sorted from PBMCs, taken about 20 days after the first yellow fever vaccination. These receptors were obtained from a man aged 18 to 30 who received the YFV17D yellow fever vaccine. The CDR3 runs from the conserved cysteine through the conserved F or W. The order of the fields is D gene, V gene, clone size, CDR3 protein. A D gene is named only where the DNA matches it firmly. Clone size appears in some rows only: once, few, many, or a class for an expanded clone.

d_call: NA
v_call: TRBV4-3
clone_size: NA
cdr3_aa: CASSQARGSSYEQYF

d_call: NA
v_call: TRBV4-1
clone_size: many
cdr3_aa: CASSQVIQNTGELFF

d_call: NA
v_call: TRBV5-4
clone_size: few
cdr3_aa: CASSSRGKGANVLTF

d_call: NA
v_call: TRBV5-1
clone_size: few
cdr3_aa: CASSPTTGYEQFF

d_call: TRBD2
v_call: TRBV3-1
clone_size: NA
cdr3_aa: CASSQGLTSGGAPSYNEQFF

d_call: NA
v_call: TRBV12-3/TRBV12-4
clone_size: few
cdr3_aa: CATDRALQETQYF

d_call: TRBD1
v_call: TRBV5-1
clone_size: few
cdr3_aa: CASRLNQGALDYNEQFF

d_call: NA
v_call: TRBV7-9
clone_size: few
cdr3_aa: CASVGQLHSGANVLTF

d_call: NA
v_call: TRBV4-1
clone_size: NA
cdr3_aa: CASSQVGQAEKLFF

d_call: TRBD1
v_call: TRBV25-1
clone_size: few
cdr3_aa: CASSDPLRDRVETQYF

d_call: TRBD2
v_call: TRBV7-9
clone_size: many
cdr3_aa: CASSGGLAGATYNEQFF

d_call: NA
v_call: TRBV3-1
clone_size: few
cdr3_aa: CASNAGFYTDTQYF